A selection of T cell receptor beta chains follows, all from one sample in a study of blood T cell repertoires in COVID-19. The data were produced by immunoSEQ multiplex PCR, yet TCRdb's version contains in-frame clones alone and is incomplete. The table records tens of thousands of clones, approximately 86% of them present only once. Sequences were obtained from peripheral blood. The receptors derive from a human donor in a cohort sampled during active COVID-19. CDR3s include the opening cysteine and the closing phenylalanine or tryptophan. A D gene is named only where the DNA matches it firmly. Some rows have no size entry. The others give once, few or many, or a class for an expanded clone.

clone_size	d_call	v_call	cdr3_length	j_call	cdr3_nt	cdr3_aa
NA	NA	TRBV9	14	TRBJ2-3	TGTGCCAGCAGCGTTCGACTGGGGCGGGATACGCAGTATTTT	CASSVRLGRDTQYF
NA	TRBD2	TRBV28	17	TRBJ2-5	TGTGCCAGCAGTTTTCCCCTTTTAGCGGGGGAGCAAGAGACCCAGTACTTC	CASSFPLLAGEQETQYF
NA	NA	TRBV25-1	17	TRBJ1-1	TGTGCCAGCAGTGAATCCCTCCCGGGGGAAACGGACACTGAAGCTTTCTTT	CASSESLPGETDTEAFF
NA	NA	TRBV20-1	11	TRBJ1-4	TGTTTACCAGCAACTAATGAAAAACTGTTTTTT	CLPATNEKLFF
NA	NA	TRBV7-9	15	TRBJ1-4	TGTGCCAGCAGCCCGATTGTGGGGCTTAATGAAAAACTGTTTTTT	CASSPIVGLNEKLFF
NA	NA	TRBV5-6	15	TRBJ1-2	TGTGCCAGCAGCTTGGTTAGGCTAGCTAACTATGGCTACACCTTC	CASSLVRLANYGYTF
NA	NA	TRBV7-8	15	TRBJ2-7	TGTGCCAGCAGCTCTTTGGCTGTATCCGCCTACGAGCAGTACTTC	CASSSLAVSAYEQYF
few	NA	TRBV19	14	TRBJ1-2	TGTGCCAGTAGTGTCGGGGGTGCATACTATGGCTACACCTTC	CASSVGGAYYGYTF
NA	TRBD2	TRBV5-1	17	TRBJ2-1	TGCGCCAGCAGCCGGGGAAGCGGGAGGGCCATGGTCCTTGAGCAGTTCTTC	CASSRGSGRAMVLEQFF
NA	TRBD1	TRBV19	17	TRBJ1-1	TGTGCCAGTAGGTCTCGACAGGGCGGAGGGAGAAACACTGAAGCTTTCTTT	CASRSRQGGGRNTEAFF
NA	TRBD1	TRBV19	15	TRBJ2-4	TGTGCCAGTAGTGCCCGACAGGGACCCAAAAACATTCAGTACTTC	CASSARQGPKNIQYF
NA	NA	TRBV19	16	TRBJ2-3	TGTGCCAGTAGTATTCTTGGTAGCGGTTCCACAGATACGCAGTATTTT	CASSILGSGSTDTQYF
NA	TRBD1	TRBV5-8	15	TRBJ1-5	TGTGCCAGCAGCTTAGGACAGGGGGCTTTTCAGCCCCAGCATTTT	CASSLGQGAFQPQHF
NA	NA	TRBV11-3	13	TRBJ2-1	TGTGCCAGCAGTCGACGACCAAGCGAAGAGCAGTTCTTC	CASSRRPSEEQFF
NA	NA	TRBV4-3	15	TRBJ1-5	TGCGCCAGCAGCCAAGATTGGGGGGAAGGTCAGCCCCAGCATTTT	CASSQDWGEGQPQHF